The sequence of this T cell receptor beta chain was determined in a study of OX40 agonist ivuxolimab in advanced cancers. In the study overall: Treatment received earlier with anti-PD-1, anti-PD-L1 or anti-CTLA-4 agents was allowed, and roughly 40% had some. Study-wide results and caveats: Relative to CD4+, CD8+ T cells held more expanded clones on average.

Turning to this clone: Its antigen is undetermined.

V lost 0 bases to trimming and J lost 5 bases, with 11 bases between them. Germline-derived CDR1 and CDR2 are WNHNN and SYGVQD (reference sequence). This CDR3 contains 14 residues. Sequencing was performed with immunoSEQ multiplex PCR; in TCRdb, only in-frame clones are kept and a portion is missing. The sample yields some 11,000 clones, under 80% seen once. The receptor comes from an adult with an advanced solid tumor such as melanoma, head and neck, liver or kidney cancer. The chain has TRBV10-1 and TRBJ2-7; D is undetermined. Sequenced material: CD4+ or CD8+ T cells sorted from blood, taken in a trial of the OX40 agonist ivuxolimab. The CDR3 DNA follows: TGCGCCAGCAGTGAGTCGGTTAGAACCCACGAGCAGTACTTC. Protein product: CASSESVRTHEQYF.